These 12 T cell receptor beta chains were all obtained from the same sample, sequenced in a study of cytomegalovirus exposure and HLA in healthy donors (dated by TCRdb to the late 2010s). To prepare the library, the immunoSEQ multiplex PCR assay was applied. The multiplex PCR relied on a mix of 60 forward primers for TCR Vbeta segments and 13 reverse primers for TCR Jbeta segments. Drawn from immuneACCESS, this table holds only the in-frame rearrangements with V and J called that TCRdb kept. Clones are partly lost; checked studies trace under half to an unresolved V gene and leave the rest unexplained. The sample profile shows over 85,000 clones; around three quarters of them were found once. Of the sample, roughly 0.63% falls within the top ten clones. Sequences were obtained from PBMCs. Receptor source: a man aged 30 to 39 in good health and CMV-seronegative.

A few counts support this clone. This specimen includes other DNA sequences encoding the same CDR3. The chain carries TRBV5-1 and TRBJ1-2; possibly TRBD1 for D (5 bases). CDR3 length: 11 amino acids. Germline-derived CDR1 and CDR2 are SGHRS and YFSETQ. V lost 0 bases and J 8 bases, leaving 5 bases between the germline ends. This chain's CDR3 is CASSLGGGYTF. DNA of the CDR3: TGCGCCAGCAGCTTGGGGGGCGGCTACACCTTC.

The genes are TRBV5-6 and TRBJ2-3; 8 bases are a match to TRBD1. This CDR3 comprises 19 residues. Per germline, CDR1 SGHDT and CDR2 YYEEEE. Losses at the gene ends were 0 bases for V and 0 bases for J; bases not matched to a gene: 12. CDR3 nucleotides: TGTGCCAGCAGCTTGGCCAGGGGGCTCGCCTACCGTAGCACAGATACGCAGTATTTT. Residues: CASSLARGLAYRSTDTQYF.

J is TRBJ1-2 and V is TRBV5-1; 10 bases line up with TRBD1. The V segment lost 1 base and the J segment 7 bases; nucleotides outside the gene matches: 4. From germline, CDR1 is SGHRS and CDR2 YFSETQ. The CDR3 runs 14 residues. The CDR3 DNA reads as TGCGCCAGCAGCTTGATGACAGGGGGCTCTGGCTACACCTTC. Residues: CASSLMTGGSGYTF.

Regarding this clone: The same CDR3 can be traced to other DNA sequences in this sample. This chain links TRBV9 with TRBJ1-2, with a possible D match to TRBD1 (6 bases). The CDR3 length is 15 residues. V lost 0 bases, J lost 2 bases, and 11 bases lay in between. From germline, CDR1 is SGDLS and CDR2 YYNGEE. The CDR3 region has the DNA TGTGCCAGCAGCGTAGGCCAGGGGACGAACTATGGCTACACCTTC. It yields the protein CASSVGQGTNYGYTF.

V and J are TRBV19 and TRBJ2-3; D call uncertain. The V end lost 6 bases, the J end lost 0 bases, and 10 bases lay between the germline ends. CDR1 LNHDA and CDR2 SQIVND come from the germline V gene (reference sequence). The CDR3 loop spans 14 amino acids. CDR3 coding DNA: TGTGCCAGTAGGGGCCCCATTAGCACAGATACGCAGTATTTT. This sequence encodes CASRGPISTDTQYF.

This rearrangement joins TRBV5-1 to TRBJ2-7, with D perhaps matching TRBD2 (6 bases). Germline CDR1 reads SGHRS; CDR2 reads YFSETQ. Between the trimmed V and J ends, which lost 2 bases and 4 bases, there was a span of 7 bases. This CDR3 region has 12 residues. CDR3: CASSFGGYEQYF. CDR3 in DNA: TGCGCCAGCAGCTTCGGGGGTTACGAGCAGTACTTC.

V and J are TRBV4-2 and TRBJ2-2; weak D call: TRBD2 (6 bases). The V gene lost 0 bases and the J gene lost 4 bases, with 15 bases spanning the gap. CDR1 is LGHNA and CDR2 is YNFKEQ in the germline V gene. The CDR3 sequence is 17 residues long. The CDR3 sequence is CASSQESSVPGTGELFF. CDR3 coding DNA: TGTGCCAGCAGCCAAGAATCTAGCGTCCCCGGCACCGGGGAGCTGTTTTTT.

The gene calls are TRBV7-8 and TRBJ2-1; D remains unclear. V dropped 5 bases and J dropped 0 bases, with 11 bases sitting between them. This CDR3 has 15 residues. The germline V gene has CDR1 SGHVS and CDR2 FQNEAQ. CDR3 DNA: TGTGCCAGCAGCCCTGGCGGAAGCTCCTACAATGAGCAGTTCTTC. Amino acids: CASSPGGSSYNEQFF.

Comment on this clone: One end of the junction fails to match germline, which may point to a read error. CDR3 in DNA: TGTGCCAGCAGACCGGAGGGGAGCGTCACCGGGGAGCTGTTTTTT. It codes for CASRPEGSVTGELFF. The chain combines TRBV4-1 with TRBJ2-2; D is perhaps TRBD2 (6 bases). Germline CDR1 and CDR2: MGHRA and YSYEKL. This CDR3 region has 15 residues.

The chain uses TRBV2 and TRBJ2-1; no clear D. Deletions cut 6 bases from V and 8 bases from J, with 8 bases between. This CDR3 contains 11 residues. Looked up from germline, CDR1 is SNHLY and CDR2 is FYNNEI. The DNA for the CDR3 is TGTGCCAGCAGGGAGAGCCATGAGCAGTTCTTC. Residues: CASRESHEQFF.

V usage is TRBV19 and J usage is TRBJ2-1, with D perhaps matching TRBD1 (5 bases). There are 12 residues in the CDR3. Trimming shortened V by 5 bases and J by 9 bases, and 11 bases separated the two germline ends. The germline V gene encodes CDR1 LNHDA and CDR2 SQIVND (reference sequence). The CDR3 coding sequence is TGTGCCAGTAGTCCCGAAAGGGGTGAGCAGTTCTTC. This gives the protein CASSPERGEQFF.

J is TRBJ1-6 and V is TRBV13, with a possible D match to TRBD1 (5 bases). V gave up 8 bases and J gave up 6 bases, with 8 bases separating them. The germline CDR1 and CDR2 sequences are PRHDT and FYEKMQ (reference sequence). The CDR3 runs to 12 residues. CDR3: CASQGGNSPLHF. CDR3 sequence (DNA): TGTGCCAGCCAGGGTGGTAATTCACCCCTCCACTTT.